The 11 T cell receptor beta chains in this list originate from one sample, sequenced in a study of human CD8 memory T cell subsets. Sequencing libraries of TCR beta were made by UMI-labeled 5' RACE. TCRdb reprocessed the 5' RACE reads and reports one entry per CDR3 protein, with no DNA. This table holds some 12,000 distinct CDR3 sequences. Sample: CD8+ T cells from PBMCs. All receptors come from a human donor in good health.

This clonotype is called medium-sized based on its frequency. The V and J genes are TRBV5-6 and TRBJ1-1. This CDR3 comprises 13 residues. Looked up from germline, CDR1 is SGHDT and CDR2 is YYEEEE. CDR3 sequence reads: CASSLIPDTEAFF.

This sequence joins TRBV7-9 and TRBJ2-1. Germline assignment: CDR1 SEHNR and CDR2 FQNEAQ (reference sequence). The CDR3 runs 14 residues. The CDR3 sequence is CASSLVGAPKEQFF. Full variable domain (missing parts from reference TRBV7-9 and TRBJ2-1): DTGVSQNPRHKITKRGQNVTFRCDPISEHNRLYWYRQTLGQGPEFLTYFQNEAQLEKSRLLSDRFSAERPKGSFSTLEIQRTEQGDSAMYLCASSLVGAPKEQFFGPGTRLTVL.

Its frequency marks this clonotype as medium-sized. The J gene is TRBJ2-1, the V gene TRBV2; TCRdb lists TRBD1, though no DNA is available to test this call. Germline CDR1 and CDR2: SNHLY and FYNNEI. The CDR3 has 16 amino acids. CDR3 protein: CASITGTQRIYNEQFF.

This clonotype ranks as medium-sized in terms of frequency. The V gene is TRBV14, the J gene TRBJ1-2. Germline-derived CDR1 and CDR2 are SGHDN and FVKESK. The CDR3 has 14 amino acids. CDR3 loop: CASSQSPEYYGYTF.

V is TRBV11-3 and J is TRBJ2-1; the TCRdb D gene call, TRBD1, has no DNA to confirm it. This CDR3 spans 13 amino acids. Germline CDR1 and CDR2: SGHNT and YENEEA. This CDR3 reads CASSSGPNNEQFF.

V gene TRBV12-5 combines with J gene TRBJ2-2; lacking DNA, the TRBD1 call made by TCRdb goes unchecked. The CDR3 spans 16 residues. Germline values: CDR1 LGHNT, CDR2 FRNRAP. The CDR3 spells CASGLVWDGTPGELFF.

The chain recombines TRBV7-2 with TRBJ2-3; TCRdb's D call of TRBD2 is untestable without DNA. CDR1 and CDR2 from the germline V gene are SGHTA and FQGNSA. CDR3 length: 17 amino acids. The CDR3: CASSLLGLAGAADTQYF.

The rearrangement uses TRBV2 and TRBJ2-7; TCRdb's D call of TRBD1 is untestable without DNA. The germline V gene has CDR1 SNHLY and CDR2 FYNNEI. There are 12 residues in the CDR3. The CDR3 is CASSGTVYEQYF. The complete variable domain, with remaining parts taken from reference TRBV2 and TRBJ2-7, reads EPEVTQTPSHQVTQMGQEVILRCVPISNHLYFYWYRQILGQKVEFLVSFYNNEISEKSEIFDDQFSVERPDGSNFTLKIRSTKLEDSAMYFCASSGTVYEQYFGPGTRLTVT.

The chain is built from TRBV12-3 or TRBV12-4 and TRBJ2-1. The CDR3 totals 14 residues. The CDR3 is CASSRAGSYNEQFF.

The chain links TRBV20-1 to TRBJ2-1; TCRdb gives TRBD2 as the D gene, but with no DNA this cannot be confirmed. Germline-derived CDR1 and CDR2 are DFQATT and SNEGSKA (reference sequence). The CDR3 loop spans 17 amino acids. The CDR3 reads CSAAHPYSSGAYNEQFF.

This chain connects TRBV29-1 to TRBJ2-4; with no DNA, the TCRdb D assignment of TRBD2 cannot be verified. Germline-derived CDR1 and CDR2 are SQVTM and ANQGSEA. This CDR3 contains 14 residues. This CDR3 reads CSVEEDGLQNIQYF.